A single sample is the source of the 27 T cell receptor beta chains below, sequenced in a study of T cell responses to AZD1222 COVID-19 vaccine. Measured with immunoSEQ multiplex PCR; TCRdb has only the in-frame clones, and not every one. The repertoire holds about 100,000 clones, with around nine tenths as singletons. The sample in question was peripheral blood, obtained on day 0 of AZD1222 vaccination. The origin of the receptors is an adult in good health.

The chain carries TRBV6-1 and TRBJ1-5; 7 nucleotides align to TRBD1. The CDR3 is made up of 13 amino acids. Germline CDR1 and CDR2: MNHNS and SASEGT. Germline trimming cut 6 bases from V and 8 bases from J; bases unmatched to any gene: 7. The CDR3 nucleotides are TGTGCCAGCAGGGTCAGGGGGACGGAGCCCCAGCATTTT. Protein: CASRVRGTEPQHF.

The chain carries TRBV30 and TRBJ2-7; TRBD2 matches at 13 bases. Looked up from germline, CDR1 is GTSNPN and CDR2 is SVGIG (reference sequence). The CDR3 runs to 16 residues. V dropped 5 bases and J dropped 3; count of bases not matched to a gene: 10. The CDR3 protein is CAWAPLAGGQGYEQYF. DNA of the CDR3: TGTGCCTGGGCCCCACTAGCGGGGGGGCAGGGCTACGAGCAGTACTTC.

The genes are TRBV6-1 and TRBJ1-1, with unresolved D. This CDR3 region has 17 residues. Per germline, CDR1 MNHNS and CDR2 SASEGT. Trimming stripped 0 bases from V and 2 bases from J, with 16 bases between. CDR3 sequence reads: CASSEALSGQSNTEAFF. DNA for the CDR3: TGTGCCAGCAGTGAAGCGCTATCCGGGCAGTCTAACACTGAAGCTTTCTTT.

CDR3 nucleotide sequence: TGTGCCAGCAGTTCAAGGGACAGAACCTACGAGCAGTACTTC. This translates into CASSSRDRTYEQYF. The chain employs TRBV6-1 and TRBJ2-7; 7 nucleotides align to TRBD1. Germline V gene sequence: CDR1 MNHNS, CDR2 SASEGT. The CDR3 is made up of 14 amino acids. V lost 5 bases and J lost 2; bases outside the gene matches: 6.

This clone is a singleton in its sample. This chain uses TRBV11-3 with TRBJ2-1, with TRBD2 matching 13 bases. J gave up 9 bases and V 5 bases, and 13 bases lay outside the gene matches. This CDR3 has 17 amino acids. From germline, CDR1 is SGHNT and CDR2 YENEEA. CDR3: CASSPTSLAGGPGEQFF. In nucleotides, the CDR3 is TGTGCCAGCAGCCCTACGTCACTAGCGGGGGGGCCTGGTGAGCAGTTCTTC.

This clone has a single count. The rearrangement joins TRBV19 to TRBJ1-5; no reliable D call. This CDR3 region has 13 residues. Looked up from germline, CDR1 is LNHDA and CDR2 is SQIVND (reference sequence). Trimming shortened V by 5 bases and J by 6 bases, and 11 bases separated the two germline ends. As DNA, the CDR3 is TGTGCCAGTAGTCTTGGGCGCGGTCAGCCCCAGCATTTT. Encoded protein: CASSLGRGQPQHF. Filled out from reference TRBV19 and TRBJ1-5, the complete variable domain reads DGGITQSPKYLFRKEGQNVTLSCEQNLNHDAMYWYRQDPGQGLRLIYYSQIVNDFQKGDIAEGYSVSREKKESFPLTVTSAQKNPTAFYLCASSLGRGQPQHFGDGTRLSIL.

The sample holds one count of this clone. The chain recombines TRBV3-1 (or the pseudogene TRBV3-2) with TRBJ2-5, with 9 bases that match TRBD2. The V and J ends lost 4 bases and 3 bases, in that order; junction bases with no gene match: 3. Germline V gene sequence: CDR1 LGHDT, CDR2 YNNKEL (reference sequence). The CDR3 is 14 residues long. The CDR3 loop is CASSRSGGKETQYF. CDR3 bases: TGTGCCAGCAGCCGTAGCGGGGGAAAAGAGACCCAGTACTTC.

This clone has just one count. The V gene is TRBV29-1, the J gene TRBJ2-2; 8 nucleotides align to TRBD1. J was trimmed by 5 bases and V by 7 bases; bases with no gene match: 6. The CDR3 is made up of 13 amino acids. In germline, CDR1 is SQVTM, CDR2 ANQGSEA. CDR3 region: CSGSRDRTGELFF. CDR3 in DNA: TGCAGCGGGTCCCGGGACAGGACCGGGGAGCTGTTTTTT.

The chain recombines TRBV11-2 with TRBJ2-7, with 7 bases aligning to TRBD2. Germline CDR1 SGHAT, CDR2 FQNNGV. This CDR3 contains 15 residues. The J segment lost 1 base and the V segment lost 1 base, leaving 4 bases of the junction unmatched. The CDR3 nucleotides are TGTGCCAGCAGCTTAGGGGGTAGCGGGTCCTACGAGCAGTACTTC. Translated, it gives CASSLGGSGSYEQYF.

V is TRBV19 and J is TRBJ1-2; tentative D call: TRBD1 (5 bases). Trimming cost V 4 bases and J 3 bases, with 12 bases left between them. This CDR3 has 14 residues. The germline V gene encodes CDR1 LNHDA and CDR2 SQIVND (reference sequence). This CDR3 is CASSTRDGYYGYTF. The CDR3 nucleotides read TGTGCCAGTAGTACCCGGGACGGCTACTATGGCTACACCTTC.

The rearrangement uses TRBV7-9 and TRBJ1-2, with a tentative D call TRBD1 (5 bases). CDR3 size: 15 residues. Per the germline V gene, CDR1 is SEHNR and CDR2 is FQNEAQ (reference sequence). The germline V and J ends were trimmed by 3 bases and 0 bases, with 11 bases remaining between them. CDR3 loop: CASSFVSTANYGYTF. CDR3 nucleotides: TGTGCCAGCAGCTTCGTTTCGACAGCTAACTATGGCTACACCTTC. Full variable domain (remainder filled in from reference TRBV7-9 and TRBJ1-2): DTGVSQNPRHKITKRGQNVTFRCDPISEHNRLYWYRQTLGQGPEFLTYFQNEAQLEKSRLLSDRFSAERPKGSFSTLEIQRTEQGDSAMYLCASSFVSTANYGYTFGSGTRLTVV.

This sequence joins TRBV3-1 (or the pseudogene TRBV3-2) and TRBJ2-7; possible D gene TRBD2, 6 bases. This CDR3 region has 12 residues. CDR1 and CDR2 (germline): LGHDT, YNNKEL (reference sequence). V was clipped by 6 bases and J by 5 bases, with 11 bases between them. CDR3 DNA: TGTGCCAGCAGTCGGACTAATCACGAGCAGTACTTC. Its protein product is CASSRTNHEQYF.

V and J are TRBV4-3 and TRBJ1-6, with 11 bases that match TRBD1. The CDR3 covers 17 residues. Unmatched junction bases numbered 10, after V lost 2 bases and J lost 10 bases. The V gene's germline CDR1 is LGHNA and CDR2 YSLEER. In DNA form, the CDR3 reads TGCGCCAGCAGCCAATTTCCGGGACAGGGGGGAGGGTCACCCCTCCACTTT. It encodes CASSQFPGQGGGSPLHF.

Here the CDR3 DNA reads TGTGCCAGCAGCCCCGACAGGGGGAAGGGAAACACCATATATTTT. Translating gives CASSPDRGKGNTIYF. The V call is TRBV7-8, the J call TRBJ1-3, with 9 bases identical to TRBD1. The J segment lost 4 bases and the V segment lost 5 bases, leaving 6 bases of the junction unmatched. CDR1 is SGHVS and CDR2 is FQNEAQ in the germline V gene. CDR3 size: 15 residues. Variable domain in full (rest from reference TRBV7-8 and TRBJ1-3): GAGVSQSPRYKVAKRGQDVALRCDPISGHVSLFWYQQALGQGPEFLTYFQNEAQLDKSGLPSDRFFAERPEGSVSTLKIQRTQQEDSAVYLCASSPDRGKGNTIYFGEGSWLTVV.

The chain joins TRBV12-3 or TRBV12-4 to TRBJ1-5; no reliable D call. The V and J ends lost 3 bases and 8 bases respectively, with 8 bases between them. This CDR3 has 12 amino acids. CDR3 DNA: TGTGCCAGCAGTTTTTGGGTAGAGCCCCAGCATTTT. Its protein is CASSFWVEPQHF.

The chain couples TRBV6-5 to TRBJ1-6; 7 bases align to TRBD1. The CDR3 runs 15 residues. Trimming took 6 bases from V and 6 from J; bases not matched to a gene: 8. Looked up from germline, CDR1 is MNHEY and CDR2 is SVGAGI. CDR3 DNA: TGTGCCAGCAGAGTGCAGGGGGAGATTAATTCACCCCTCCACTTT. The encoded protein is CASRVQGEINSPLHF.

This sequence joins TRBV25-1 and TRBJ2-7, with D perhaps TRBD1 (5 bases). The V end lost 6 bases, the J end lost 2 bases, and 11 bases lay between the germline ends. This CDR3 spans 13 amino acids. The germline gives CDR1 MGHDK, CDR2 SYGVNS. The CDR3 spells CASSPWGPYEQYF. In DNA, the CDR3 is TGTGCCAGCAGCCCCTGGGGCCCCTACGAGCAGTACTTC.

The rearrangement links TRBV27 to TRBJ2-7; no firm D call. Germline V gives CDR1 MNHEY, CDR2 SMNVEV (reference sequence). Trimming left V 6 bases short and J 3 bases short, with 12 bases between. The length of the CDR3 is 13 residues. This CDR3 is CASSPRTDYEQYF. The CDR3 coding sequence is TGTGCCAGCAGCCCAAGGACGGACTACGAGCAGTACTTC.

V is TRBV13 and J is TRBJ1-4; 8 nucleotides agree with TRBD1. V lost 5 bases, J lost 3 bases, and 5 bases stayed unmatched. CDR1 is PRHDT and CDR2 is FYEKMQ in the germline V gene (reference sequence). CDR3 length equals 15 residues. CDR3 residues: CASSAQGAANEKLFF. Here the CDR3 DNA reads TGTGCCAGCAGCGCCCAGGGGGCGGCTAATGAAAAACTGTTTTTT.

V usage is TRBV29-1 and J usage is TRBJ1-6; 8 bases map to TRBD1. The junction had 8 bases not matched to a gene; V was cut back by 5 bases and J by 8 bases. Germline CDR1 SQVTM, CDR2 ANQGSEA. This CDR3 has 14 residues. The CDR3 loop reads CSVRQGRRDSPLHF. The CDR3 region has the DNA TGCAGCGTTAGACAGGGGCGGCGGGATTCACCCCTCCACTTT.

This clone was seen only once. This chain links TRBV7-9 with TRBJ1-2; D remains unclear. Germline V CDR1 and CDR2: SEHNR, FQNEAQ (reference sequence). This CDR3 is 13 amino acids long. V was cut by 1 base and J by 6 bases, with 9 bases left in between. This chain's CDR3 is CASSLVRVDGYTF. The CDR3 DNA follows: TGTGCCAGCAGCTTAGTACGGGTAGATGGCTACACCTTC.

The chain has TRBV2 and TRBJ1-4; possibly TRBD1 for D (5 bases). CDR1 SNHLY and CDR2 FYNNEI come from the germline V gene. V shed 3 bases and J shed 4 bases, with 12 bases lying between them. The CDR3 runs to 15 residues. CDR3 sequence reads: CASSEDQGSNEKLFF. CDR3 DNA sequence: TGTGCCAGCAGTGAGGACCAGGGCAGTAATGAAAAACTGTTTTTT.

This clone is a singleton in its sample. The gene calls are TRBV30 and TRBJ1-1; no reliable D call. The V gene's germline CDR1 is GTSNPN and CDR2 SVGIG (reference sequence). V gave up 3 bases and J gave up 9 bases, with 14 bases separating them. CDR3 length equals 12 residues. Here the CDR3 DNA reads TGTGCCTGGAGCGCCACAAGTCCTAAAGCTTTCTTT. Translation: CAWSATSPKAFF.

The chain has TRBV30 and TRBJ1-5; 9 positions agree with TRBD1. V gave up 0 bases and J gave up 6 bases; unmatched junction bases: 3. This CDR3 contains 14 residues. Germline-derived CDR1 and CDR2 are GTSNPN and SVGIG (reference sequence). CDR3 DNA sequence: TGTGCCTGGAGTGTGACAGGGGGAGGTCAGCCCCAGCATTTT. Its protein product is CAWSVTGGGQPQHF. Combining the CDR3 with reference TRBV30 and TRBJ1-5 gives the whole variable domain SQTIHQWPATLVQPVGSPLSLECTVEGTSNPNLYWYRQAAGRGLQLLFYSVGIGQISSEVPQNLSASRPQDRQFILSSKKLLLSDSGFYLCAWSVTGGGQPQHFGDGTRLSIL.

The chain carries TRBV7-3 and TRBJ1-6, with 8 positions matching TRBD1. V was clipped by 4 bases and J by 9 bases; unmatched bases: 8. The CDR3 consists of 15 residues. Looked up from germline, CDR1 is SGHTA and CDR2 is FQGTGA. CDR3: CASSSTGARGSPLHF. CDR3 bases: TGTGCCAGCAGCTCGACAGGGGCGAGGGGTTCACCCCTCCACTTT. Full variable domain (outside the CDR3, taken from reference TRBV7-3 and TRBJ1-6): GAGVSQTPSNKVTEKGKYVELRCDPISGHTALYWYRQSLGQGPEFLIYFQGTGAADDSGLPNDRFFAVRPEGSVSTLKIQRTERGDSAVYLCASSSTGARGSPLHFGNGTRLTVT.

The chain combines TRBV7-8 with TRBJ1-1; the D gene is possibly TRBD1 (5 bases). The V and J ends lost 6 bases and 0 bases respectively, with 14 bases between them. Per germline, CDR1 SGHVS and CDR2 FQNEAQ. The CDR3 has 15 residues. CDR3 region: CASSLLSGLNTEAFF. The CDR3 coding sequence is TGTGCCAGCAGTCTCCTGTCGGGGCTGAACACTGAAGCTTTCTTT.

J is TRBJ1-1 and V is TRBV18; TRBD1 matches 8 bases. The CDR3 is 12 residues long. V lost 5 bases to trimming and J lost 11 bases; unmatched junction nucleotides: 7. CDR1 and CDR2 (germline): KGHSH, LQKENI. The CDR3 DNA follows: TGTGCCAGCTCAACTTCGACAGGGGCTGCTTTCTTT. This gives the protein CASSTSTGAAFF. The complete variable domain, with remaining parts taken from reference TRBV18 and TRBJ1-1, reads NAGVMQNPRHLVRRRGQEARLRCSPMKGHSHVYWYRQLPEEGLKFMVYLQKENIIDESGMPKERFSAEFPKEGPSILRIQQVVRGDSAAYFCASSTSTGAAFFGQGTRLTVV.